This T cell receptor beta chain derives from a study of blood T cells in healthy people across ages. Each sample yielded at least 7 million isolated PBMCs. At least 5.5 micrograms of total RNA were extracted per sample. The germline V gene encodes CDR1 SGDLS and CDR2 YYNGEE. The J segment lost 6 bases and the V segment lost 3 bases, leaving 5 bases of the junction unmatched. The CDR3 runs 14 residues. Using a J-beta primer mix together with a sample-barcoded 5' primer, a second PCR was run for roughly 6 to 12 cycles. TCRdb called the 5' RACE reads again in MiXCR, with one record for every CDR3 protein. The sample lists approximately 820,000 distinct CDR3 sequences, 44% seen once, with roughly 19% in the top ten. There are many counts of this clonotype.

The sequenced sample consisted of blood. The clonotype originates from a man aged 55-75 years in good health. J is TRBJ2-1 and V is TRBV9, with TRBD2 identical over 8 bases. CDR3 loop: CASSESGGTNEQFF. In DNA form, the CDR3 reads TGTGCCAGCAGCGAATCGGGGGGGACCAATGAGCAGTTCTTC.